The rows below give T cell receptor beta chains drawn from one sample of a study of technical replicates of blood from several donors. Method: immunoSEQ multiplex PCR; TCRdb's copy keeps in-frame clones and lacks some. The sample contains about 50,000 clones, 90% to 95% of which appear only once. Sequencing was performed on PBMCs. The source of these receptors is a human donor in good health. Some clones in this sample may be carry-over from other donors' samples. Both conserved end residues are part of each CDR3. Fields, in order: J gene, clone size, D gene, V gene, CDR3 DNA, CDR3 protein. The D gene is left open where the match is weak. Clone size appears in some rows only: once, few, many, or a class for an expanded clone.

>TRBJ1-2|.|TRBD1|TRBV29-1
TGCAGCGCGGAGACAGGGTATGGCTATGGCTACACCTTC
CSAETGYGYGYTF
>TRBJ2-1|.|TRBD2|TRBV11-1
TGTGCCAGCAGTCGACTAGCGGGAGAGATCTACAATGAGCAGTTCTTC
CASSRLAGEIYNEQFF
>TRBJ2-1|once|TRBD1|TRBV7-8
TGTGCCAGCAGCCGACAGGGGATTGAGCAGTTCTTC
CASSRQGIEQFF
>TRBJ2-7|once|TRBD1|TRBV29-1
TGCAGCGTGCAAAGACAGGGGGCGCTGGGGGAGTACTTC
CSVQRQGALGEYF
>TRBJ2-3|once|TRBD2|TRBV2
TGTGCCAGCAGTGGCCTAGCGGGGGGGACAGATACGCAGTATTTT
CASSGLAGGTDTQYF
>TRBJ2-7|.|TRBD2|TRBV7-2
TGTGCCAGCAGCTTAGGACTAGCGGCTTACGAGCAGTACTTC
CASSLGLAAYEQYF
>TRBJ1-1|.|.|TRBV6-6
TGTGCCAGCAGTCAGGGAGGGACTGAAGCTTTCTTT
CASSQGGTEAFF
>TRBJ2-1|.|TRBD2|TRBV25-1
TGTGCCAGCAGCTCCGGGACTATCTCCTACAATGAGCAGTTCTTC
CASSSGTISYNEQFF
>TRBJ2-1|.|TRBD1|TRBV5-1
TGCGCCAGTACCAAAACAGGGGGCGCAGGAAATGAGCAGTTCTTC
CASTKTGGAGNEQFF
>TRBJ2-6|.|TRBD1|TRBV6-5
TGTGCCAGCAGTTACGGTCTGGTCAGGGGGTCCAACGTCCTGACTTTC
CASSYGLVRGSNVLTF
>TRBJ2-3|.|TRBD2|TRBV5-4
TGTGCCAGCAGCCCGCCGGGACTAGCGGTCACAGATACGCAGTATTTT
CASSPPGLAVTDTQYF
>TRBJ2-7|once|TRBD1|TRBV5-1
TGCGCCAGCAGCTTGAGTGTGGGACAGGCCTACGAGCAGTACTTC
CASSLSVGQAYEQYF
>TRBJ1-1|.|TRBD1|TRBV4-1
TGCGCCAGCAGCCAGGGGACAGGGTACGCCTACATGAACACTGAAGCTTTCTTT
CASSQGTGYAYMNTEAFF
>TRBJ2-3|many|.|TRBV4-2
TGTGCCAGCAGCCAAGCCGGGGAACCCTCAGATACGCAGTATTTT
CASSQAGEPSDTQYF
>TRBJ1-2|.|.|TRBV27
TGTGCCAGCAGTTTATCGGATGCACAGGGAGTCACCTATGGCTACACCTTC
CASSLSDAQGVTYGYTF
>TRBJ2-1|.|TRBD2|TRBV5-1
TGCGCCAGCAGCTTGTCGGGGGGCTACAATGAGCAGTTCTTC
CASSLSGGYNEQFF
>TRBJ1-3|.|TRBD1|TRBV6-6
TGTGCCAGCAGTTACGGGACAGTCTCCCTGGAAAACACCATATATTTT
CASSYGTVSLENTIYF
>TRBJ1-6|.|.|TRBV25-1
TGTGCCAGCAGTCCTCGAACAGTGTCCTCCTATAATTCACCCCTCCACTTT
CASSPRTVSSYNSPLHF
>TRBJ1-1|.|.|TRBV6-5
TGTGCCAGCAGTTACTCTATTATCACTGAAGCTTTCTTT
CASSYSIITEAFF
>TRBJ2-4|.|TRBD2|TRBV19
TGTGCCAGCAGAGATTGGGGGGGGGAGACCAAAAACATTCAGTACTTC
CASRDWGGETKNIQYF